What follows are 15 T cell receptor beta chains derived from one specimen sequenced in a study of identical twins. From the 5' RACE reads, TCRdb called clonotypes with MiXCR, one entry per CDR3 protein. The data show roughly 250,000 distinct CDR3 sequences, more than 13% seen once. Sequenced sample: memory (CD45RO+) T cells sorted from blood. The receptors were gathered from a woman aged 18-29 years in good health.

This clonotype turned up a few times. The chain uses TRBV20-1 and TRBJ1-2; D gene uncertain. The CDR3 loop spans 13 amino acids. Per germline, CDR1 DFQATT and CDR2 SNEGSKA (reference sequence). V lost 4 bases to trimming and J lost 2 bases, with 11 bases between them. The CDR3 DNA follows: TGCAGTGCTACTGAAACACCCAACTATGGCTACACCTTC. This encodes CSATETPNYGYTF.

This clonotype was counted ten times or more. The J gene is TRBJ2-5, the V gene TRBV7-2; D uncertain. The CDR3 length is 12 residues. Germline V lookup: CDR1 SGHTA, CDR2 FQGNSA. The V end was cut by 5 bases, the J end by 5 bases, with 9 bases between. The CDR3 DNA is TGTGCCAGCAGCCAGCAATTGGAGACCCAGTACTTC. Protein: CASSQQLETQYF.

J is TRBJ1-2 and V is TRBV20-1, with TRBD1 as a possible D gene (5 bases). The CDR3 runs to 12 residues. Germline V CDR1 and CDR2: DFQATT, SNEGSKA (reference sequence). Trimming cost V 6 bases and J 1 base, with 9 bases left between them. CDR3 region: CSAAGGNYGYTF. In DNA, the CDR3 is TGCAGTGCAGCGGGGGGTAACTATGGCTACACCTTC.

As DNA, the CDR3 is TGCGCCAGCAGCCCGCCCCAGGGGTCCTACGAGCAGTACTTC. This translates into CASSPPQGSYEQYF. The chain has TRBV4-1 and TRBJ2-7; weak D call: TRBD1 (6 bases). The germline V and J ends were trimmed by 4 bases and 1 base, with 11 bases remaining between them. This CDR3 region has 14 residues. CDR1 is MGHRA, CDR2 YSYEKL, per germline.

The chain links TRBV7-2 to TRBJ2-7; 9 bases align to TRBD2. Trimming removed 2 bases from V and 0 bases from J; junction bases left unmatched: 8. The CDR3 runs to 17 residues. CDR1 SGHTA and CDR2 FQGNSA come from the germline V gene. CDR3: CASSLIHSGGRSYEQYF. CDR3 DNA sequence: TGTGCCAGCAGCTTAATACACAGCGGGGGGCGCTCCTACGAGCAGTACTTC. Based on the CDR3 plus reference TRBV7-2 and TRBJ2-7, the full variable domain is GAGVSQSPSNKVTEKGKDVELRCDPISGHTALYWYRQSLGQGLEFLIYFQGNSAPDKSGLPSDRFSAERTGGSVSTLTIQRTQQEDSAVYLCASSLIHSGGRSYEQYFGPGTRLTVT.

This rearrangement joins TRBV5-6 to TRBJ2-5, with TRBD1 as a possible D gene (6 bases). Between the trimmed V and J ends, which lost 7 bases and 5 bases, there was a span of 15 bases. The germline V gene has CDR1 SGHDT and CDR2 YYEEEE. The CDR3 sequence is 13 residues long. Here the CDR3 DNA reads TGTGCCAGCGGGGAAACAGGGACGGAGACCCAGTACTTC. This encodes CASGETGTETQYF.

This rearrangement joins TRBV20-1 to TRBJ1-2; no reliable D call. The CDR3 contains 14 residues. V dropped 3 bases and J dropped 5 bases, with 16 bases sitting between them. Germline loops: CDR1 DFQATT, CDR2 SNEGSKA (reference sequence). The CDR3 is CSARDRLAGYGYTF. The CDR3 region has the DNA TGCAGTGCTAGGGACCGCCTCGCCGGGTATGGCTACACCTTC.

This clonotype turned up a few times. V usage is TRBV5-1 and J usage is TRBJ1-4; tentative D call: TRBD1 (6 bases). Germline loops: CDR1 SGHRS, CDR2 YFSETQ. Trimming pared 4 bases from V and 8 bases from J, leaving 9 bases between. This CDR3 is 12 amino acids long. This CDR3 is CASSRGSEKLFF. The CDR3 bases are TGCGCCAGCAGCAGGGGGTCAGAAAAACTGTTTTTT.

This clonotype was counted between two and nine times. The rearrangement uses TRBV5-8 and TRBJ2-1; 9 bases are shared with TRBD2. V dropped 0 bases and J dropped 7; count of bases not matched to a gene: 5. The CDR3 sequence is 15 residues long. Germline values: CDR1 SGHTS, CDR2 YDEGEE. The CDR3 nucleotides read TGTGCCAGCAGCTTGGCCGGGACTAGCTTTAATGAGCAGTTCTTC. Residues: CASSLAGTSFNEQFF.

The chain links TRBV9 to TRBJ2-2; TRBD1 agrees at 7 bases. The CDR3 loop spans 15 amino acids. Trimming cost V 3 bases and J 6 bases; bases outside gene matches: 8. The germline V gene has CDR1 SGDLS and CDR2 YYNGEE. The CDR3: CASSALGDSPGELFF. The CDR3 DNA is TGTGCCAGCAGCGCCCTTGGGGACAGCCCCGGGGAGCTGTTTTTT. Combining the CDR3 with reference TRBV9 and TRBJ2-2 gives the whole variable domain DSGVTQTPKHLITATGQRVTLRCSPRSGDLSVYWYQQSLDQGLQFLIQYYNGEERAKGNILERFSAQQFPDLHSELNLSSLELGDSALYFCASSALGDSPGELFFGEGSRLTVL.

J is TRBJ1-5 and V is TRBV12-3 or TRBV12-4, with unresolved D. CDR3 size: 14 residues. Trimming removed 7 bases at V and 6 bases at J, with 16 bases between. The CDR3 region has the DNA TGTGCCAGCAAACCGGGAAGTGAGGGTCAGCCCCAGCATTTT. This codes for CASKPGSEGQPQHF.

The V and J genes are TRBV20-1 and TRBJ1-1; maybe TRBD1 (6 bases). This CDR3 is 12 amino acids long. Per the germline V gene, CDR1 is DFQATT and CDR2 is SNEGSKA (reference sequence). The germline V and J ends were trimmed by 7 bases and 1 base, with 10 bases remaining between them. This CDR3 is CSGWGANTEAFF. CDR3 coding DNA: TGCAGTGGATGGGGGGCGAACACTGAAGCTTTCTTT.

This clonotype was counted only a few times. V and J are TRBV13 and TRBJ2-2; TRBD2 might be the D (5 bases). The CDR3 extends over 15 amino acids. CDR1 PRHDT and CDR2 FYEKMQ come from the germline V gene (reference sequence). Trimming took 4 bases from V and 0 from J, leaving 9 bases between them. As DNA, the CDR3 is TGTGCCAGCAGCTGGCCGGGGTCGAACACCGGGGAGCTGTTTTTT. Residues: CASSWPGSNTGELFF. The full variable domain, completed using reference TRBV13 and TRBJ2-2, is AAGVIQSPRHLIKEKRETATLKCYPIPRHDTVYWYQQGPGQDPQFLISFYEKMQSDKGSIPDRFSAQQFSDYHSELNMSSLELGDSALYFCASSWPGSNTGELFFGEGSRLTVL.

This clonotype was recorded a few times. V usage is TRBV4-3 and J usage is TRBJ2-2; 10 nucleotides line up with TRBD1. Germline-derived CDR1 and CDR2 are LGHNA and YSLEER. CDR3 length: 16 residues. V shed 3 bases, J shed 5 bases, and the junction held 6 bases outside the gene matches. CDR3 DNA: TGCGCCAGCAGCCAGTGGGCGGGACAGGGGACCGGGGAGCTGTTTTTT. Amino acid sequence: CASSQWAGQGTGELFF.

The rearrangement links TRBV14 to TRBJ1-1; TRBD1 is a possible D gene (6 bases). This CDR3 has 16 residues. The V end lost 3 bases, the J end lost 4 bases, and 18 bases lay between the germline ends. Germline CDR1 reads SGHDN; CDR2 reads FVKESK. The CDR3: CASSHYREFGATEAFF. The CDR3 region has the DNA TGTGCCAGCAGCCACTACAGGGAGTTTGGGGCCACTGAAGCTTTCTTT.